The 21 T cell receptor beta chains below come from one sample, sequenced in a study of blood T cell repertoires in COVID-19. Some clones are missing from TCRdb's copy, which holds only in-frame ones; the method was immunoSEQ multiplex PCR. The table shows 70,000 or so clones, with around 90% occurring only once. The sample was peripheral blood. The receptors were sampled from a woman of 80 years or more with active or convalescent COVID-19.

V usage is TRBV2 and J usage is TRBJ1-4; D uncertain. Germline V CDR1 and CDR2: SNHLY, FYNNEI. The V and J ends lost 4 bases and 4 bases respectively, with 10 bases between them. The length of the CDR3 is 14 residues. This CDR3 reads CASSVVGVNEKLFF. CDR3 sequence (DNA): TGTGCCAGCAGTGTCGTGGGAGTTAATGAAAAACTGTTTTTT.

The rearrangement uses TRBV25-1 and TRBJ2-7, with 7 bases aligning to TRBD1. Germline assignment: CDR1 MGHDK and CDR2 SYGVNS. Trimming at V came to 6 bases and at J to 3 bases, leaving 8 bases not matched to a gene. The CDR3 runs 14 residues. The DNA of the CDR3 is TGTGCCAGCAGCTCGGTACAGGGGAACTACGAGCAGTACTTC. It codes for CASSSVQGNYEQYF.

The chain uses TRBV19 and TRBJ1-5, with a tentative D call TRBD1 (6 bases). Trimming pared 6 bases from V and 3 bases from J, leaving 21 bases between. This CDR3 contains 17 residues. Germline V gives CDR1 LNHDA, CDR2 SQIVND (reference sequence). The CDR3 region has the DNA TGTGCCAGTAGGGAGGTGGGACAACAGACGCACAATCAGCCCCAGCATTTT. It yields the protein CASREVGQQTHNQPQHF.

V gene TRBV27 combines with J gene TRBJ2-3, with TRBD2 matching over 9 bases. Germline V gene lookup returns CDR1 MNHEY and CDR2 SMNVEV (reference sequence). V trimming: 7 bases; J trimming: 2 bases; junction bases outside the gene matches: 10. CDR3 size: 16 residues. The CDR3 spells CASKIGSGGYTDTQYF. The DNA for the CDR3 is TGTGCCAGCAAGATTGGGAGCGGGGGGTACACAGATACGCAGTATTTT.

The rearrangement uses TRBV5-1 and TRBJ1-1, with D possibly matching TRBD1 (6 bases). Germline assignment: CDR1 SGHRS and CDR2 YFSETQ. Trimming left V 4 bases short and J 3 bases short, with 16 bases between. The CDR3 length is 15 residues. The CDR3 DNA is TGCGCCAGCAGCCAAGAAGGACAGTCCTACACTGAAGCTTTCTTT. Residues: CASSQEGQSYTEAFF.

The chain carries TRBV28 and TRBJ2-2; TRBD2 might be the D (5 bases). This CDR3 contains 14 residues. Trimming removed 10 bases at V and 3 bases at J, with 15 bases between. CDR1 and CDR2 (germline): MDHEN, SYDVKM. The CDR3 loop is CATPGETDTGELFF. The CDR3 coding sequence is TGTGCCACCCCCGGGGAGACGGACACCGGGGAGCTGTTTTTT.

This chain joins TRBV5-1 and TRBJ1-1; D remains ambiguous. The CDR3 is 14 residues long. Trimming shortened V by 2 bases and J by 1 base, and 9 bases separated the two germline ends. Per the germline V gene, CDR1 is SGHRS and CDR2 is YFSETQ. In DNA, the CDR3 is TGCGCCAGCAGCTTACCGGGTGCGAACACTGAAGCTTTCTTT. This gives the protein CASSLPGANTEAFF. The full variable domain, with the rest looked up from reference TRBV5-1 and TRBJ1-1, is KAGVTQTPRYLIKTRGQQVTLSCSPISGHRSVSWYQQTPGQGLQFLFEYFSETQRNKGNFPGRFSGRQFSNSRSEMNVSTLELGDSALYLCASSLPGANTEAFFGQGTRLTVV.

V and J are TRBV9 and TRBJ1-2; D is undetermined. With 4 bases removed from V and 4 bases from J, the gap between germline ends came to 8 bases. This CDR3 is built from 12 residues. In germline, CDR1 is SGDLS, CDR2 YYNGEE. CDR3 residues: CASSPGGYGYTF. In nucleotides, the CDR3 is TGTGCCAGCAGCCCCGGTGGCTATGGCTACACCTTC.

J is TRBJ2-1 and V is TRBV2; 9 bases line up with TRBD2. J gave up 6 bases and V 4 bases, and 7 bases lay outside the gene matches. Germline CDR1 reads SNHLY; CDR2 reads FYNNEI. The CDR3 has 15 amino acids. The DNA of the CDR3 is TGTGCCAGCAGTGTTTTAGCGGGGGCAATCAATGAGCAGTTCTTC. It yields the protein CASSVLAGAINEQFF. The entire variable domain, with the rest obtained from reference TRBV2 and TRBJ2-1, is as follows: EPEVTQTPSHQVTQMGQEVILRCVPISNHLYFYWYRQILGQKVEFLVSFYNNEISEKSEIFDDQFSVERPDGSNFTLKIRSTKLEDSAMYFCASSVLAGAINEQFFGPGTRLTVL.

The chain links TRBV6-2 or TRBV6-3 to TRBJ2-1; 10 bases map to TRBD2. This CDR3 is 17 amino acids long. CDR1 MNHEY and CDR2 SVGEGT come from the germline V gene. Trimming at V came to 2 bases and at J to 7 bases, leaving 11 bases not matched to a gene. The CDR3 is CASSYGLGTSVRNEQFF. Here the CDR3 DNA reads TGTGCCAGCAGTTACGGGCTAGGGACTAGCGTCAGGAATGAGCAGTTCTTC.

V gene TRBV2 combines with J gene TRBJ2-3; perhaps TRBD2 as D (6 bases). This CDR3 spans 16 amino acids. Germline V gene data show CDR1 as SNHLY and CDR2 as FYNNEI. V was cut by 3 bases and J by 2 bases, with 15 bases left in between. The CDR3 spells CASSDSSGRFTDTQYF. The CDR3 DNA follows: TGTGCCAGCAGTGATTCCAGCGGGCGGTTCACAGATACGCAGTATTTT. Based on the CDR3 plus reference TRBV2 and TRBJ2-3, the full variable domain is EPEVTQTPSHQVTQMGQEVILRCVPISNHLYFYWYRQILGQKVEFLVSFYNNEISEKSEIFDDQFSVERPDGSNFTLKIRSTKLEDSAMYFCASSDSSGRFTDTQYFGPGTRLTVL.

In nucleotides, the CDR3 is TGTGCCACCAGCAGAGCAGGGCAGCGTAATGAGCAGTTCTTC. As protein: CATSRAGQRNEQFF. This chain links TRBV15 with TRBJ2-1; weak D call: TRBD1 (5 bases). V dropped 1 base and J dropped 7 bases, with 11 bases sitting between them. This CDR3 comprises 14 residues. Germline lookup yields CDR1 LNHNV and CDR2 YYDKDF (reference sequence).

The rearrangement joins TRBV28 to TRBJ2-3; D is perhaps TRBD1 (7 bases). Trimming took 10 bases from V and 1 from J, leaving 15 bases between them. The CDR3 runs to 14 residues. The germline V gene has CDR1 MDHEN and CDR2 SYDVKM. CDR3 in amino acids: CATAGGLGTDTQYF. The CDR3 nucleotides read TGTGCCACCGCAGGGGGGCTTGGCACAGATACGCAGTATTTT.

This chain links TRBV7-3 with TRBJ1-2; D is possibly TRBD1 (5 bases). Germline V gives CDR1 SGHTA, CDR2 FQGTGA. V was pared by 3 bases and J by 4 bases, with 15 bases between. This CDR3 region has 15 residues. The CDR3, as DNA: TGTGCCAGCAGCTTTTCCGGGGGAGGAGGCTATGGCTACACCTTC. It codes for CASSFSGGGGYGYTF.

The rearrangement links TRBV4-3 to TRBJ1-2, with D uncertain. The V and J ends lost 1 base and 7 bases respectively, with 7 bases between them. Per the germline V gene, CDR1 is LGHNA and CDR2 is YSLEER. CDR3 size: 12 residues. DNA for the CDR3: TGCGCCAGCAGCCAAGGGATAGCTGGCTACACCTTC. Amino acids: CASSQGIAGYTF.

The chain is built from TRBV5-1 and TRBJ1-5; 8 bases map to TRBD1. The CDR3 has 15 amino acids. The trim removed 4 bases at V and 5 bases at J, leaving 8 bases unmatched. Germline loops: CDR1 SGHRS, CDR2 YFSETQ. For the CDR3, the DNA is TGCGCCAGCAGCGCACGTCAGGGGGCTGATCAGCCCCAGCATTTT. Encoded protein: CASSARQGADQPQHF.

The sample holds a few counts of this clone. The chain joins TRBV4-1 to TRBJ1-2; no reliable D call. CDR1 and CDR2 from the germline V gene are MGHRA and YSYEKL. The CDR3 is made up of 14 amino acids. Deletions cut 0 bases from V and 2 bases from J, with 7 bases between. CDR3 sequence (DNA): TGCGCCAGCAGCCAAGAGGACTTAAACTATGGCTACACCTTC. This encodes CASSQEDLNYGYTF.

The chain couples TRBV2 to TRBJ2-2; perhaps TRBD1 as D (7 bases). V was shortened by 8 bases and J by 6 bases, with 22 bases between the two germline ends. Germline values: CDR1 SNHLY, CDR2 FYNNEI. The CDR3 has 16 amino acids. DNA for the CDR3: TGTGCCAGCGAGGGGGCGCTTATCTCGGGAGCCGGGGAGCTGTTTTTT. Amino acid sequence: CASEGALISGAGELFF.

The gene calls are TRBV4-3 and TRBJ2-1; possibly TRBD2 for D (6 bases). The germline gives CDR1 LGHNA, CDR2 YSLEER. The CDR3 is 16 amino acids. The V end lost 2 bases, the J end lost 6 bases, and 17 bases lay between the germline ends. In nucleotides, the CDR3 is TGCGCCAGCAGCCAATTTCCGGGACTTCGATCCAATGAGCAGTTCTTC. Its protein product is CASSQFPGLRSNEQFF.

This chain uses TRBV6-1 with TRBJ2-3; TRBD2 matches 11 bases. Looked up from germline, CDR1 is MNHNS and CDR2 is SASEGT. This CDR3 comprises 19 residues. V lost 4 bases, J lost 5 bases, and 17 bases stayed unmatched. CDR3: CASSGPGLAVPAAGDTQYF. In DNA form, the CDR3 reads TGTGCCAGCAGTGGACCGGGACTAGCGGTTCCCGCGGCGGGAGATACGCAGTATTTT.

This clone was counted a few times. This chain joins TRBV3-1 (or the pseudogene TRBV3-2) and TRBJ2-1; 7 nucleotides agree with TRBD2. V was clipped by 8 bases and J by 2 bases; unmatched bases: 6. The CDR3 loop spans 14 amino acids. Germline CDR1 reads LGHDT; CDR2 reads YNNKEL (reference sequence). This CDR3 reads CASGRLAPYNEQFF. The CDR3 DNA sequence: TGTGCCAGCGGGAGACTAGCCCCCTACAATGAGCAGTTCTTC.